The rows below give T cell receptor beta chains drawn from one sample of a study of blood T cell repertoires in COVID-19. Data came from immunoSEQ multiplex PCR; TCRdb stores just in-frame clones and leaves some out. The table shows about 410,000 clones, with 80% to 90% occurring only once. The sample taken for sequencing was peripheral blood. Receptors were obtained from a woman between 25 and 40 years old with active or convalescent COVID-19. Both conserved end residues are part of each CDR3. The order of the fields is CDR3 DNA, CDR3 protein, clone size, J gene, D gene, V gene. The D gene is left open where the match is weak. Clone size appears in some rows only: once, few, many, or a class for an expanded clone.

CDR3nt: TGCGCCAGCAGATGGAGGGAGGTGGATGAGCAGTTCTTC
CDR3aa: CASRWREVDEQFF
abundance: NA
j_gene: TRBJ2-1
d_gene: NA
v_gene: TRBV5-1

CDR3nt: TGCGCCAGCAGCCAAGATTTCGCAGGGGACGAGACCCAGTACTTC
CDR3aa: CASSQDFAGDETQYF
abundance: NA
j_gene: TRBJ2-5
d_gene: NA
v_gene: TRBV4-1

CDR3nt: TGTGCCACCGCCGGAGGTCAAGCTAACTATGGCTACACCTTC
CDR3aa: CATAGGQANYGYTF
abundance: few
j_gene: TRBJ1-2
d_gene: NA
v_gene: TRBV9

CDR3nt: TGCGCCAGCAGCTTGCCGGGACTAGCGGGGGACACAGATACGCAGTATTTT
CDR3aa: CASSLPGLAGDTDTQYF
abundance: NA
j_gene: TRBJ2-3
d_gene: TRBD2
v_gene: TRBV5-1

CDR3nt: TGTGCCATCAGTGAAAGCGGCAGCTCTGGAAACACCATATATTTT
CDR3aa: CAISESGSSGNTIYF
abundance: NA
j_gene: TRBJ1-3
d_gene: NA
v_gene: TRBV10-3

CDR3nt: TGTGCCAGCAGTTATACCGGGACAGCTTCTGGAAACACCATATATTTT
CDR3aa: CASSYTGTASGNTIYF
abundance: NA
j_gene: TRBJ1-3
d_gene: TRBD1
v_gene: TRBV6-5

CDR3nt: TGTGCCAGCAGCCAACTTCTCCCGGGACAGGGCAGACTCCACTTT
CDR3aa: CASSQLLPGQGRLHF
abundance: NA
j_gene: TRBJ1-6
d_gene: TRBD1
v_gene: TRBV14

CDR3nt: TGTGCCAGCAGCAGACTAGCGGGGAGCTCCTACAATGAGCAGTTCTTC
CDR3aa: CASSRLAGSSYNEQFF
abundance: NA
j_gene: TRBJ2-1
d_gene: TRBD2
v_gene: TRBV7-8

CDR3nt: TGTGCCAGCAGTGATTGGGCCAATGAGCAGTTCTTC
CDR3aa: CASSDWANEQFF
abundance: NA
j_gene: TRBJ2-1
d_gene: NA
v_gene: TRBV2

CDR3nt: TGCGCCAGCAGCGCTATTGCGGACTATGGCTACACCTTC
CDR3aa: CASSAIADYGYTF
abundance: NA
j_gene: TRBJ1-2
d_gene: NA
v_gene: TRBV10-1

CDR3nt: TGTGCCAGCAGCCAAGATTCGTTTAAGGGGATCTATGGCTACACCTTC
CDR3aa: CASSQDSFKGIYGYTF
abundance: NA
j_gene: TRBJ1-2
d_gene: NA
v_gene: TRBV14

CDR3nt: TGTGCCAGCAGTTACGGGACAGGAGCCAATCAGCCCCAGCATTTT
CDR3aa: CASSYGTGANQPQHF
abundance: NA
j_gene: TRBJ1-5
d_gene: TRBD1
v_gene: TRBV6-5

CDR3nt: TGTGCCAGCTCACCCTCTCAGGGGGCTGGCGAGCAGTACTTC
CDR3aa: CASSPSQGAGEQYF
abundance: few
j_gene: TRBJ2-7
d_gene: TRBD1
v_gene: TRBV18

CDR3nt: TGTGCCAGCAGCCCCCGGACAGGGAATTTAGGAGATACGCAGTATTTT
CDR3aa: CASSPRTGNLGDTQYF
abundance: once
j_gene: TRBJ2-3
d_gene: TRBD1
v_gene: TRBV7-9

CDR3nt: TGTGCCAGCAGCGTGCAGGGGGCTATGAACACTGAAGCTTTCTTT
CDR3aa: CASSVQGAMNTEAFF
abundance: NA
j_gene: TRBJ1-1
d_gene: TRBD1
v_gene: TRBV9

CDR3nt: TGTGCCAGCAGTTTTGGACAGGGGCGCGCTTATGGCTACACCTTC
CDR3aa: CASSFGQGRAYGYTF
abundance: NA
j_gene: TRBJ1-2
d_gene: TRBD1
v_gene: TRBV27

CDR3nt: TGCGCCAGCAGTGAGTCGAGGCAGGGGCTAGGCTACACCTTC
CDR3aa: CASSESRQGLGYTF
abundance: NA
j_gene: TRBJ1-2
d_gene: NA
v_gene: TRBV10-1

CDR3nt: TGCGCCAGCAGCCGAGGGACAGCAACTAATGAAAAACTGTTTTTT
CDR3aa: CASSRGTATNEKLFF
abundance: NA
j_gene: TRBJ1-4
d_gene: TRBD1
v_gene: TRBV4-1

CDR3nt: TGCGCCAGCAGCTTGACAGGGACAGGAGGTGGAAACACCATATATTTT
CDR3aa: CASSLTGTGGGNTIYF
abundance: NA
j_gene: TRBJ1-3
d_gene: TRBD1
v_gene: TRBV5-1

CDR3nt: TGTGCCAGCAGCCCCCCCGGGACAGGGGGCACCGGGGAGCTGTTTTTT
CDR3aa: CASSPPGTGGTGELFF
abundance: NA
j_gene: TRBJ2-2
d_gene: TRBD1
v_gene: TRBV7-9

CDR3nt: TGTGCCAGCACACAGGGGGATGGGACCCAGTACTTC
CDR3aa: CASTQGDGTQYF
abundance: once
j_gene: TRBJ2-5
d_gene: TRBD1
v_gene: TRBV25-1

CDR3nt: TGTGCCAGCAGTTCCGGGACAGGGCAAGACAATCAGCCCCAGCATTTT
CDR3aa: CASSSGTGQDNQPQHF
abundance: NA
j_gene: TRBJ1-5
d_gene: TRBD1
v_gene: TRBV5-4

CDR3nt: TGCAGCGCCTCTGCCGGGACTGAAGCTTTCTTT
CDR3aa: CSASAGTEAFF
abundance: NA
j_gene: TRBJ1-1
d_gene: NA
v_gene: TRBV29-1

CDR3nt: TGTGCCAGTAGTATAGCGCAGGGATCTGGCCAGCCCCAGCATTTT
CDR3aa: CASSIAQGSGQPQHF
abundance: NA
j_gene: TRBJ1-5
d_gene: NA
v_gene: TRBV19

CDR3nt: TGCGCCAGCAGTCAATCGCCGGAGGAGGACTATGGCTACACCTTC
CDR3aa: CASSQSPEEDYGYTF
abundance: NA
j_gene: TRBJ1-2
d_gene: NA
v_gene: TRBV23-1

CDR3nt: TGTGCCATCAGCACCAAGACAGGGGTCCAAGAGACCCAGTACTTC
CDR3aa: CAISTKTGVQETQYF
abundance: NA
j_gene: TRBJ2-5
d_gene: TRBD1
v_gene: TRBV10-3

CDR3nt: TGTGCCAGCAGCGACGGGCCTAGCGTGAGCTCCTACAATGAGCAGTTCTTC
CDR3aa: CASSDGPSVSSYNEQFF
abundance: NA
j_gene: TRBJ2-1
d_gene: NA
v_gene: TRBV6-2/TRBV6-3

CDR3nt: TGTGCCTCGGGCGCAGGGGGCTCCTACGAGCAGTACTTC
CDR3aa: CASGAGGSYEQYF
abundance: NA
j_gene: TRBJ2-7
d_gene: TRBD1
v_gene: TRBV13

CDR3nt: TGTGCCATCAGTGAAACAGGGGGCCTCGGTCAGCCCCAGCATTTT
CDR3aa: CAISETGGLGQPQHF
abundance: NA
j_gene: TRBJ1-5
d_gene: TRBD1
v_gene: TRBV10-3

CDR3nt: TGTGCCAGCAATCCTCCGGGGGGCCAGAACACCGGGGAGCTGTTTTTT
CDR3aa: CASNPPGGQNTGELFF
abundance: NA
j_gene: TRBJ2-2
d_gene: NA
v_gene: TRBV11-2

CDR3nt: TGTGCCAGTAGCCCGACAGGGAACACTGAAGCTTTCTTT
CDR3aa: CASSPTGNTEAFF
abundance: once
j_gene: TRBJ1-1
d_gene: NA
v_gene: TRBV19

CDR3nt: TGCGCCAGCAGCTTGGATCCCGGGAGGAAGAACACTGAAGCTTTCTTT
CDR3aa: CASSLDPGRKNTEAFF
abundance: NA
j_gene: TRBJ1-1
d_gene: NA
v_gene: TRBV5-1

CDR3nt: TGTGCCAGCAGCCTGGGACAGGGCTCCTACGAGCAGTACTTC
CDR3aa: CASSLGQGSYEQYF
abundance: NA
j_gene: TRBJ2-7
d_gene: TRBD1
v_gene: TRBV3-1/TRBV3-2

CDR3nt: TGTGCCAGCAGCCGTAGGACAGGGGGCGCGTTTGATTTTGGAGACGAGCAGTACTTC
CDR3aa: CASSRRTGGAFDFGDEQYF
abundance: NA
j_gene: TRBJ2-7
d_gene: TRBD1
v_gene: TRBV7-9

CDR3nt: TGTGCCAGCAGCTTAGGGGAGGGGACTGAAGCTTTCTTT
CDR3aa: CASSLGEGTEAFF
abundance: few
j_gene: TRBJ1-1
d_gene: NA
v_gene: TRBV7-8

CDR3nt: TGTGCCACCCGACAGGGCCCGATGAACACTGAAGCTTTCTTT
CDR3aa: CATRQGPMNTEAFF
abundance: NA
j_gene: TRBJ1-1
d_gene: TRBD1
v_gene: TRBV10-3

CDR3nt: TGTGCCAGCCCTTGTTTGGCAGGGTGCACAGATACGCAGTATTTT
CDR3aa: CASPCLAGCTDTQYF
abundance: once
j_gene: TRBJ2-3
d_gene: NA
v_gene: TRBV6-4

CDR3nt: TGTGCCAGCTCACCGGCAACCCGGGGTGGCTACACCTTC
CDR3aa: CASSPATRGGYTF
abundance: NA
j_gene: TRBJ1-2
d_gene: NA
v_gene: TRBV18

CDR3nt: TGTGCCAGCAGCCCTAGTCGGGGGGGAACGTTCGGGGAGCTGTTTTTT
CDR3aa: CASSPSRGGTFGELFF
abundance: NA
j_gene: TRBJ2-2
d_gene: TRBD2
v_gene: TRBV3-1/TRBV3-2

CDR3nt: TGTGCCAGCAGCTTAGCTCGCGCAGGGAAGAATCAGCCCCAGCATTTT
CDR3aa: CASSLARAGKNQPQHF
abundance: NA
j_gene: TRBJ1-5
d_gene: NA
v_gene: TRBV7-9

CDR3nt: TGTGCCAGTAGGGGGACAGGGGCTAATGAAAAACTGTTTTTT
CDR3aa: CASRGTGANEKLFF
abundance: NA
j_gene: TRBJ1-4
d_gene: TRBD1
v_gene: TRBV19